Described below is a single T cell receptor (beta chain) sequence and its context. Its antigen is still unknown. The PCR had 60 Vbeta and 13 Jbeta primers. Clones were read by immunoSEQ multiplex PCR, and TCRdb kept only the in-frame ones, dropping some. Of 90,000 to 120,000 clones detected, over 80% appear once; the ten largest clones hold less than 3.5%. These data belong to a study of cytomegalovirus exposure and HLA in healthy donors. Study-wide background: The Caucasian-associated ancestry cluster held around four fifths of 350 to 450 genotyped donors. Study outcomes and limitations: The authors later linked a missense DCLRE1C variant to TCR beta V- and J-gene trimming.

Nominally healthy donors provided the samples, though records likely missed some immune exposures. Germline V gives CDR1 SGHRS, CDR2 YFSETQ. The CDR3 is 13 residues long. This clonotype originated in a man younger than 45 in good health and CMV-seropositive. What was sequenced was PBMCs. The chain recombines TRBV5-1 with TRBJ2-5; 9 bases are a match to TRBD2. The J call is in doubt because the DNA end fits TRBJ2-7 better. The CDR3 region is CASSRGGGDEQYF. The DNA of the CDR3 is TGCGCCAGCAGCCGGGGCGGGGGGGACGAGCAGTACTTC.